This T cell receptor beta chain was recovered during a study of human thymus T cells. Findings and caveats of the study: Related research examined unrelated individuals and reported that their thymic repertoires overlapped highly. Blood and thymic repertoires both appeared biased in V and J gene usage.

About this clone itself: The antigen is unknown.

V was shortened by 0 bases and J by 0 bases, with 12 bases between the two germline ends. This CDR3 contains 17 residues. CDR1 SGHDN and CDR2 FVKESK come from the germline V gene. Libraries were prepared by immunoSEQ multiplex PCR; TCRdb keeps only in-frame clonotypes and omits some of them. The sample shows around 130,000 clones, around 94% of them seen only once. Resections from corrective heart surgery provided thymus tissue. The sample donors, healthy Finnish infants, were having corrective surgery for congenital heart defects. The TCR was taken from a boy in the first two years of life with a congenital heart defect but otherwise immunologically healthy. The sequenced sample was thymus tissue. This sequence joins TRBV14 and TRBJ2-1, with D unclear. CDR3 loop: CASSQDEVRNSYNEQFF. The CDR3 DNA reads TGTGCCAGCAGCCAAGATGAGGTGAGGAACTCCTACAATGAGCAGTTCTTC.